Following are 9 T cell receptor beta chains from one sample sequenced in a study of blood T cell repertoires in COVID-19. Assay: immunoSEQ multiplex PCR; the TCRdb copy retains only in-frame clones and omits some. The repertoire holds some 460,000 clones, with approximately 86% as singletons. Sequenced material: PBMCs or T cells enriched from blood (not recorded which). These receptors were taken from a woman younger than 30 who had recovered from COVID-19.

The chain is built from TRBV11-3 and TRBJ1-3; the D is unclear. The CDR3 loop spans 18 amino acids. The germline gives CDR1 SGHNT, CDR2 YENEEA. The V end was cut by 2 bases, the J end by 2 bases, with 19 bases between. CDR3 amino acids: CASSLYPPGISTGNTIYF. The DNA of the CDR3 is TGTGCCAGCAGCTTATATCCCCCGGGAATCTCAACTGGAAACACCATATATTTT.

This chain uses TRBV2 with TRBJ1-1; TRBD1 is a possible D gene (5 bases). The V gene's germline CDR1 is SNHLY and CDR2 FYNNEI. V was clipped by 6 bases and J by 6 bases, with 14 bases between them. CDR3 length: 13 amino acids. Here the CDR3 DNA reads TGTGCCAGCAGACGAGGTGGGGGGGCTGAAGCTTTCTTT. It specifies CASRRGGGAEAFF.

The chain has TRBV5-1 and TRBJ1-4; no reliable D call. Trimming took 1 base from V and 4 from J, leaving 5 bases between them. This CDR3 contains 13 residues. From germline, CDR1 is SGHRS and CDR2 YFSETQ. As DNA, the CDR3 is TGCGCCAGCAGCTTGCCAGGTAATGAAAAACTGTTTTTT. Protein product: CASSLPGNEKLFF.

The chain recombines TRBV21-1 with TRBJ1-6. TRBV21-1 has pseudogene status. The CDR3 length is 13 residues. The CDR3 region has the DNA TGTGCCAGCAGCAAAGGTAGAGTGGCACCCCTCCACTTT. Protein sequence: CASSKGRVAPLHF.

The chain's CDR3 is CASSYERQPNTGELFF. The CDR3, as DNA: TGTGCCAGCAGTTACGAAAGACAGCCTAACACCGGGGAGCTGTTTTTT. This rearrangement joins TRBV6-5 to TRBJ2-2, with a possible D match to TRBD1 (5 bases). The V end was cut by 2 bases, the J end by 2 bases, with 12 bases between. Germline assignment: CDR1 MNHEY and CDR2 SVGAGI. The CDR3 has 16 residues.

This clone was detected once. The chain has TRBV10-1 and TRBJ2-7, with D uncertain. V shed 3 bases and J shed 0 bases, with 9 bases lying between them. CDR1 is WNHNN and CDR2 is SYGVQD in the germline V gene (reference sequence). The CDR3 sequence is 14 residues long. This chain's CDR3 is CASSDVGDSYEQYF. As DNA, the CDR3 is TGCGCCAGCAGTGATGTGGGCGACTCCTACGAGCAGTACTTC.

The chain's CDR3 is CASREGRDCTF. Written as DNA, the CDR3 is TGTGCCAGCAGGGAGGGCAGGGACTGCACCTTC. The chain recombines TRBV2 with TRBJ1-2; D might be TRBD1 (5 bases). The CDR3 sequence is 11 residues long. Germline assignment: CDR1 SNHLY and CDR2 FYNNEI. V gave up 6 bases and J gave up 13 bases, with 15 bases separating them.

The rearrangement links TRBV14 to TRBJ1-6; D remains unclear. CDR3 length: 18 amino acids. Germline V gene sequence: CDR1 SGHDN, CDR2 FVKESK. The V and J ends lost 0 bases and 0 bases respectively, with 12 bases between them. CDR3 in amino acids: CASSQDIGGSSYNSPLHF. The CDR3 DNA is TGTGCCAGCAGCCAAGATATAGGAGGGAGCTCCTATAATTCACCCCTCCACTTT.

This sequence joins TRBV24-1 and TRBJ2-7; no reliable D call. The CDR3 loop spans 12 amino acids. CDR1 is KGHDR, CDR2 SFDVKD, per germline. Trimming pared 2 bases from V and 3 bases from J, leaving 4 bases between. CDR3 region: CATSDSLYEQYF. In nucleotides, the CDR3 is TGTGCCACCAGTGATTCACTCTACGAGCAGTACTTC.